Listed here is a single TCR beta chain. This sample stems from a study of T cells in Graves' hyperthyroidism and ophthalmopathy. The source material, RNA transcripts, was used to amplify TCR beta CDR3 regions. With the HTBI primer set, the TCR CDR3 went through a first round of RT-PCR. One entry per CDR3 protein, called by TCRdb with MiXCR from the multiplex PCR reads. The sample has 650,000 to 800,000 distinct CDR3 sequences; approximately 42% are singletons. Germline V gene lookup returns CDR1 SGHRS and CDR2 YFSETQ. The V and J ends lost 2 bases and 7 bases, in that order; junction bases with no gene match: 5. The CDR3 is 15 residues long.

The sequenced material came from peripheral blood or thyroid tissue (not recorded which). V gene TRBV5-1 combines with J gene TRBJ1-6; 8 positions match TRBD1. This TCR was recovered from an adult man with Graves' disease, either hyperthyroidism or ophthalmopathy (not recorded which). CDR3 amino acids: CASSLLTGVNSPLHF. The CDR3, as DNA: TGCGCCAGCAGCTTACTGACAGGGGTAAATTCACCCCTCCACTTT.